One sample yielded the 15 T cell receptor beta chains listed below, sequenced in a study of cytomegalovirus exposure and HLA in healthy donors. Repertoires were generated with immunoSEQ multiplex PCR, while TCRdb's copy carries only in-frame clones and drops some. Of more than 35,000 clones in the sample, roughly 91% were seen once. Sequencing was performed on PBMCs. The source of these receptors is a man between 18 and 29 years old in good health and CMV-seronegative.

The chain recombines TRBV4-2 with TRBJ1-6; the match to TRBD1 covers 7 bases. CDR3 length: 15 amino acids. The germline V gene has CDR1 LGHNA and CDR2 YNFKEQ. Losses at the gene ends were 0 bases for V and 6 bases for J; bases not matched to a gene: 2. This CDR3 reads CASSQDGQANSPLHF. CDR3 sequence (DNA): TGTGCCAGCAGCCAAGACGGACAGGCTAATTCACCCCTCCACTTT.

The V gene is TRBV30, the J gene TRBJ2-6, with 7 bases lining up with TRBD1. Per the germline V gene, CDR1 is GTSNPN and CDR2 is SVGIG (reference sequence). V lost 7 bases and J lost 2; bases outside the gene matches: 5. The CDR3 covers 14 residues. In DNA, the CDR3 is TGTGCCTCAGACACAGGGGCTGGGGCCAACGTCCTGACTTTC. This gives the protein CASDTGAGANVLTF.

J is TRBJ2-6 and V is TRBV2, with a tentative D call TRBD1 (6 bases). Germline CDR1 and CDR2: SNHLY and FYNNEI. This CDR3 is 17 amino acids long. V was shortened by 4 bases and J by 0 bases, with 13 bases between the two germline ends. CDR3 DNA: TGTGCCAGCAGTGGTTACAGGGCCAGCTCTGGGGCCAACGTCCTGACTTTC. Amino acid sequence: CASSGYRASSGANVLTF.

This chain's CDR3 is CASSLVDGSSNEQFF. The CDR3 bases are TGTGCCAGCAGCTTAGTGGATGGGAGTAGCAATGAGCAGTTCTTC. V and J are TRBV7-6 and TRBJ2-1, with D tentatively TRBD2 (5 bases). CDR3 length: 15 residues. The germline CDR1 and CDR2 sequences are SGHVS and FNYEAQ. V was pared by 1 base and J by 6 bases, with 13 bases between.

This chain uses TRBV19 with TRBJ2-2; TRBD2 is a possible D gene (6 bases). The germline gives CDR1 LNHDA, CDR2 SQIVND (reference sequence). V lost 1 base, J lost 2 bases, and 8 bases lay in between. The CDR3 covers 15 residues. Here the CDR3 DNA reads TGTGCCAGTAGTATAGTAGCGGTTAACACCGGGGAGCTGTTTTTT. Its protein product is CASSIVAVNTGELFF.

The V gene is TRBV6-5, the J gene TRBJ1-1, with unresolved D. V was shortened by 11 bases and J by 4 bases, with 17 bases between the two germline ends. Germline CDR1 MNHEY, CDR2 SVGAGI. CDR3 length: 13 amino acids. CDR3 bases: TGTGCCTCCCGCGGGTCAGCCGCCACTGAAGCTTTCTTT. Protein sequence: CASRGSAATEAFF.

V usage is TRBV19 and J usage is TRBJ2-3, with 11 bases that match TRBD2. This CDR3 comprises 14 residues. V shed 8 bases, J shed 4 bases, and the junction held 5 bases outside the gene matches. Germline V lookup: CDR1 LNHDA, CDR2 SQIVND (reference sequence). In nucleotides, the CDR3 is TGTGCCAGTGTTAGCGGGGGGGCAGCAGATACGCAGTATTTT. It encodes CASVSGGAADTQYF.

The genes are TRBV19 and TRBJ2-1; no definite D call. The CDR3 has 11 amino acids. The germline V gene has CDR1 LNHDA and CDR2 SQIVND (reference sequence). V shed 5 bases and J shed 12 bases, with 11 bases lying between them. CDR3 in amino acids: CASSVDSWQFF. The CDR3 DNA is TGTGCCAGTAGTGTTGACTCGTGGCAGTTCTTC.

The V call is TRBV5-8, the J call TRBJ2-5; unclear D gene. The CDR3 length is 13 residues. CDR1 SGHTS and CDR2 YDEGEE come from the germline V gene. V dropped 4 bases and J dropped 5 bases, with 12 bases sitting between them. Here the CDR3 reads CASSKETSETQYF. Here the CDR3 DNA reads TGTGCCAGCAGCAAAGAGACATCGGAGACCCAGTACTTC.

The chain carries TRBV5-1 and TRBJ2-5; TRBD2 matches at 7 bases. This CDR3 is built from 15 residues. The J segment lost 3 bases and the V segment lost 1 base, leaving 6 bases of the junction unmatched. Germline V gives CDR1 SGHRS, CDR2 YFSETQ. In nucleotides, the CDR3 is TGCGCCAGCAGCTTGACCCTAGCGGATGAAGAGACCCAGTACTTC. Protein product: CASSLTLADEETQYF.

This clone was picked up a small number of times. The V and J genes are TRBV30 and TRBJ2-2; the match to TRBD2 covers 8 bases. The germline gives CDR1 GTSNPN, CDR2 SVGIG (reference sequence). Germline trimming cut 8 bases from V and 2 bases from J; bases unmatched to any gene: 4. CDR3 size: 13 residues. The CDR3: CAGGRRNTGELFF. In DNA form, the CDR3 reads TGTGCCGGCGGGAGGCGTAACACCGGGGAGCTGTTTTTT.

J is TRBJ2-1 and V is TRBV6-5, with 13 bases aligning to TRBD2. The CDR3 sequence is 15 residues long. V was pared by 5 bases and J by 10 bases, with 8 bases of the junction left unmatched. Germline loops: CDR1 MNHEY, CDR2 SVGAGI. In DNA, the CDR3 is TGTGCCAGCAGTAAAACTAGCGGGGGGGCCAGGGAGCAGTTCTTC. Translation gives CASSKTSGGAREQFF.

The genes are TRBV10-2 and TRBJ2-1; D is perhaps TRBD2 (7 bases). CDR1 WSHSY and CDR2 SAAADI come from the germline V gene. V lost 2 bases, J lost 4 bases, and 18 bases lay in between. The CDR3 is 17 amino acids. The CDR3, as DNA: TGCGCCAGCAGTGAGGGGGGGCGGACTAGACTGTACAATGAGCAGTTCTTC. Translation: CASSEGGRTRLYNEQFF.

The chain is built from TRBV27 and TRBJ2-3; 7 bases fit TRBD2. Germline CDR1 is MNHEY and CDR2 is SMNVEV (reference sequence). The V gene end was trimmed by 3 bases and the J gene end by 3 bases; junction bases not matched to a gene: 12. CDR3 length: 17 amino acids. Here the CDR3 reads CASSFSIWGGRTDTQYF. The CDR3 DNA follows: TGTGCCAGCAGTTTCAGTATATGGGGCGGGAGAACAGATACGCAGTATTTT.

The rearrangement uses TRBV6-5 and TRBJ2-7; D not resolved. The CDR3 has 13 amino acids. CDR1 and CDR2 from the germline V gene are MNHEY and SVGAGI. Trimming cost V 6 bases and J 3 bases, with 12 bases left between them. The CDR3 protein is CASSRQRFYEQYF. The CDR3 DNA reads TGTGCCAGCAGCCGCCAGCGATTCTACGAGCAGTACTTC.